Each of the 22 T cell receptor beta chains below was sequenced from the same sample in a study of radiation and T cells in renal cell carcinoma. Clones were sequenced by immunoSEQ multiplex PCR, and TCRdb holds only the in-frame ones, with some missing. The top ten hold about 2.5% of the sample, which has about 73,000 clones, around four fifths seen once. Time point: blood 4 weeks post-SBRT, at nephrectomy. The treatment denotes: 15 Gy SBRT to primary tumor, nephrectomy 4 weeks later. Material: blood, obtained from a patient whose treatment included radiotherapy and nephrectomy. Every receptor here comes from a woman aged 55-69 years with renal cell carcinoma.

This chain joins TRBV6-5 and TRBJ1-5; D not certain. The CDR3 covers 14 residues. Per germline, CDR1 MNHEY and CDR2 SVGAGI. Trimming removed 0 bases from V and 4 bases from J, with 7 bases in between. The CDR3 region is CASSYSSGNQPQHF. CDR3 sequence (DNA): TGTGCCAGCAGTTACTCGTCCGGGAATCAGCCCCAGCATTTT.

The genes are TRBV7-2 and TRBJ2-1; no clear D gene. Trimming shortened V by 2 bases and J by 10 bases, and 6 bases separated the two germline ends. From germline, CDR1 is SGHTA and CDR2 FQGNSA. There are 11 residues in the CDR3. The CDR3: CASSLLQEQFF. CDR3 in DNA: TGTGCCAGCAGCTTACTACAGGAGCAGTTCTTC.

The CDR3 here is CASSLRVSSYGYTF. The CDR3 DNA follows: TGTGCCAGCAGTCTCAGGGTTTCCTCCTATGGCTACACCTTC. The gene calls are TRBV28 and TRBJ1-2, with D possibly being TRBD1 (5 bases). Deletions cut 5 bases from V and 4 bases from J, with 14 bases between. This CDR3 region has 14 residues. The germline V gene encodes CDR1 MDHEN and CDR2 SYDVKM.

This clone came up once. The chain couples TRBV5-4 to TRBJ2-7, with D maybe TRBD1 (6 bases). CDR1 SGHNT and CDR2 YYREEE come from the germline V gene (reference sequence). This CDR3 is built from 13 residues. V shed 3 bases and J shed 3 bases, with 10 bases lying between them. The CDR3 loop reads CASSYQDSYEQYF. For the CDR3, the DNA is TGTGCCAGCAGCTACCAGGACAGCTACGAGCAGTACTTC.

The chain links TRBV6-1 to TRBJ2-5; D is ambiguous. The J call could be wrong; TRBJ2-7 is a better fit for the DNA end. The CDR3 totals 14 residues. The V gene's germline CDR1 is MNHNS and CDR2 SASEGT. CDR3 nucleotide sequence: TGTGCCAGCAGTGAGCTTTCAGTCTCCTACGAGCAGTACTTC. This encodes CASSELSVSYEQYF.

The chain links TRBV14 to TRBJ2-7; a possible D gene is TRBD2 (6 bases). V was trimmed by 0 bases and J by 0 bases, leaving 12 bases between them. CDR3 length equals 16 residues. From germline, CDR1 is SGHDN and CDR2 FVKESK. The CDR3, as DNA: TGTGCCAGCAGCCAAGATCGGGACTCCCACTCCTACGAGCAGTACTTC. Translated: CASSQDRDSHSYEQYF.

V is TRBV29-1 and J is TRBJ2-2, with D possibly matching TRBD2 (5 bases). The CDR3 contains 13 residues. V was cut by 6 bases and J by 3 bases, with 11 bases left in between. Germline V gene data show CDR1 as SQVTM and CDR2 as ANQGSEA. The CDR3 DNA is TGCAGCGTCGGTAGCGTGTACACCGGGGAGCTGTTTTTT. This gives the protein CSVGSVYTGELFF.

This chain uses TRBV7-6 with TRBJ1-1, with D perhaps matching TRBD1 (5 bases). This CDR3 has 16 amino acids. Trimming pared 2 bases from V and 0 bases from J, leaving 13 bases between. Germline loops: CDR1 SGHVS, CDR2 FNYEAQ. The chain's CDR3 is CASSLRDRFMNTEAFF. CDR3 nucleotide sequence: TGTGCCAGCAGCTTACGGGACCGCTTCATGAACACTGAAGCTTTCTTT.

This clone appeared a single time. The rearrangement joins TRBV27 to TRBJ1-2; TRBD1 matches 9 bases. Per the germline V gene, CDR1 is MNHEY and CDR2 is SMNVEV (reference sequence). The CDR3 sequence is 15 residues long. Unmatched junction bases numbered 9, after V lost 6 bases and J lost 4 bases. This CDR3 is CASRRQGEVGYGYTF. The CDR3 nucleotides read TGTGCCAGCAGAAGACAGGGGGAGGTGGGCTATGGCTACACCTTC.

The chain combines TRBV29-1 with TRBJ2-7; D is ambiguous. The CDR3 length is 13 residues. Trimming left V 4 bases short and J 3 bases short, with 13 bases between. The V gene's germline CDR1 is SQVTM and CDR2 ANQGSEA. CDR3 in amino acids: CSVVVGNYYEQYF. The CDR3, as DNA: TGCAGCGTTGTTGTTGGCAATTACTACGAGCAGTACTTC.

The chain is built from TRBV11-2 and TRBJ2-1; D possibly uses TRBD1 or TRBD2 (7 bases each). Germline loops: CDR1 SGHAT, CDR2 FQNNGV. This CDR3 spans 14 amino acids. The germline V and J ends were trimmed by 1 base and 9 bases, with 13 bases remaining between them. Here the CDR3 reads CASSLGQGGGEQFF. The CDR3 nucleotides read TGTGCCAGCAGCTTAGGACAGGGCGGGGGTGAGCAGTTCTTC.

This CDR3 is CASSPRTGNYGYTF. The CDR3 DNA reads TGCGCCAGCAGTCCTCGGACGGGCAACTATGGCTACACCTTC. The J gene is TRBJ1-2, the V gene TRBV4-3; D gene ambiguous. The germline CDR1 and CDR2 sequences are LGHNA and YSLEER. V lost 6 bases to trimming and J lost 2 bases, with 13 bases between them. The CDR3 extends over 14 amino acids.

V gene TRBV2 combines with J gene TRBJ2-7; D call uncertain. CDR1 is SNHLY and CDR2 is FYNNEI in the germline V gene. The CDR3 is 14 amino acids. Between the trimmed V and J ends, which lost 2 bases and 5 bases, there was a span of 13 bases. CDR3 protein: CASSEIWETHEQYF. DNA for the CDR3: TGTGCCAGCAGTGAAATATGGGAAACCCACGAGCAGTACTTC.

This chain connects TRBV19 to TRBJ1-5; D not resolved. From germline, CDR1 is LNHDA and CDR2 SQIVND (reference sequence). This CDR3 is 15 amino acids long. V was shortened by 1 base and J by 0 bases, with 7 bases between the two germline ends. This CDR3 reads CASSIVLSSNQPQHF. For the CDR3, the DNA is TGTGCCAGTAGTATAGTCTTAAGTAGCAATCAGCCCCAGCATTTT.

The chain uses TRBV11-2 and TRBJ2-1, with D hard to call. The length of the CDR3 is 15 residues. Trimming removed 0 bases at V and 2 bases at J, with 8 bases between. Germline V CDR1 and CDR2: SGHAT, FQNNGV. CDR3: CASSLDLGTYNEQFF. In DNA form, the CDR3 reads TGTGCCAGCAGCTTAGATCTAGGAACCTACAATGAGCAGTTCTTC.

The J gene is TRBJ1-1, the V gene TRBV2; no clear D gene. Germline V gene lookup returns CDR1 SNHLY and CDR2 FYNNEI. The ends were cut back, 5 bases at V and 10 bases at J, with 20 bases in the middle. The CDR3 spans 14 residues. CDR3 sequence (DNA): TGTGCCAGCAGTCCAGAATATAGTAGGGTTTTAGCTTTCTTT. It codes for CASSPEYSRVLAFF. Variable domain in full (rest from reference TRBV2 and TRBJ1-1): EPEVTQTPSHQVTQMGQEVILRCVPISNHLYFYWYRQILGQKVEFLVSFYNNEISEKSEIFDDQFSVERPDGSNFTLKIRSTKLEDSAMYFCASSPEYSRVLAFFGQGTRLTVV.

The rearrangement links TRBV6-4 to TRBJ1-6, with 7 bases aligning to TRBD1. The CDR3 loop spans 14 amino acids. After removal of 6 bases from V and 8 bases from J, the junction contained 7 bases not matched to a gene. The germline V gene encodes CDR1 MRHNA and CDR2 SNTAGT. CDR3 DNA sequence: TGTGCCAGCAGGGGGGGACAGCACCATTCACCCCTCCACTTT. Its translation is CASRGGQHHSPLHF.

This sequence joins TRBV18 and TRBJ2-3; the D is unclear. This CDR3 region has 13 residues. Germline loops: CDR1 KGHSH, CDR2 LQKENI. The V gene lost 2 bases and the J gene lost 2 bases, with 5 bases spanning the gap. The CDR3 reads CASSPGDTDTQYF. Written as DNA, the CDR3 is TGTGCCAGCTCACCAGGGGACACAGATACGCAGTATTTT.

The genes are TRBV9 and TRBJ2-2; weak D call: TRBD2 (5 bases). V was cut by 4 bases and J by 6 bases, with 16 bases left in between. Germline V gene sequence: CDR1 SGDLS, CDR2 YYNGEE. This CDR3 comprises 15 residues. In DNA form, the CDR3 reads TGTGCCAGCAGCACAACCGGGGAGTTATCCGGGGAGCTGTTTTTT. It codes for CASSTTGELSGELFF.

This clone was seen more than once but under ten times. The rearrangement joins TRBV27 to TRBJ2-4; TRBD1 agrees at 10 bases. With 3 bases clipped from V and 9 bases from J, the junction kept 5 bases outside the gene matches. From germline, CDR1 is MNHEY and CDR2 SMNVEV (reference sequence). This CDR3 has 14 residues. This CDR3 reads CASSFLDRGGIQYF. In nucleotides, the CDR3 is TGTGCCAGCAGTTTCCTGGACAGGGGGGGCATTCAGTACTTC.

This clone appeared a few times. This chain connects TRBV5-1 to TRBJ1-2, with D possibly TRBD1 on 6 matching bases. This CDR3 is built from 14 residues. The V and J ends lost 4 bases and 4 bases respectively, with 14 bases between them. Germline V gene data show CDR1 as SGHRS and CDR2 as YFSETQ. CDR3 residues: CASSQGTNVYGYTF. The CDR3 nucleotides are TGCGCCAGCAGCCAGGGGACTAATGTCTATGGCTACACCTTC.

The CDR3 region has the DNA TGTGCCAGCAGTGACAGGGGGGAGCGGGAAAAACTGTTTTTT. Its protein is CASSDRGEREKLFF. The chain couples TRBV6-6 to TRBJ1-4; 9 bases line up with TRBD1. CDR1 MNHNY and CDR2 SVGAGI come from the germline V gene (reference sequence). The length of the CDR3 is 14 residues. The J segment lost 8 bases and the V segment lost 5 bases, leaving 6 bases of the junction unmatched.